This T cell receptor (beta chain) is drawn from a study of vaccination and CD4 T cells after COVID-19. Study in general: A few convalescent patients gave samples at day 14 and days 161 to 241 post-vaccination.

In its sample, this clonotype was seen a few times. Its specificity is not known. A read error may produce the germline difference seen at one junction end. The CDR3 sequence is 15 residues long. Germline V CDR1 and CDR2: MNHNS, SASEGT. Documented time point: late sampling 161 to 241 days after vaccination in a few convalescent patients. The sample's treatment: approximately 10-day PBMC culture with coronavirus spike peptide pools or control peptides (ViraFEST assay). The ViraFEST method relied on peptide pools to expand antigen-specific T cells, followed by TCR sequencing. The Oncomine TCR Beta short-read assay sequenced DNA from cultured CD4+ T cells. Using its own MiXCR run on the PCR reads, TCRdb lists one record per CDR3 protein. This sample yields about 24,000 distinct CDR3 sequences, of which under 55% are seen a single time; 3.5% to 5% belongs to the top ten.

Sample: CD4+ T cells from blood, cultured in vitro, taken about 7 months after SARS-CoV-2 vaccination. The genes are TRBV6-1 and TRBJ2-3, with a possible D match to TRBD2 (6 bases). This sequence was found in a human donor who had recovered from COVID-19. CDR3 coding DNA: TGTGCCAGCAGTGTGCTAGCGCCCAGCACGGATACGCAGTATTTT. This sequence encodes CASSVLAPSTDTQYF.